This is a list of T cell receptor beta chains from one sample in a study of blood T cell repertoires in COVID-19. Method: immunoSEQ multiplex PCR; TCRdb's copy keeps in-frame clones and lacks some. The sample lists around 100,000 clones; roughly 87% were seen once. Source material: peripheral blood. The receptors come from a woman between 55 and 75 years old with acute or convalescent COVID-19. The CDR3 runs from the conserved cysteine through the conserved F or W. D genes are given only for firm matches. Not all rows give a size; the values are once, few, many and, for expanded clones, a class.

v_call	j_call	clone_size	d_call	cdr3_nt	cdr3_aa
TRBV18	TRBJ2-2	.	.	TGTGCCAGCTCACCACTAGCGAACACCGGGGAGCTGTTTTTT	CASSPLANTGELFF
TRBV6-2/TRBV6-3	TRBJ1-5	many	.	TGTGCCAGCAGTCACTTCCAAACAGGTGGCAATCAGCCCCAGCATTTT	CASSHFQTGGNQPQHF
TRBV5-1	TRBJ2-7	.	.	TGCGCCAGCCGTGAGGACATCTCCTCTCCCTACGAGCAGTACTTC	CASREDISSPYEQYF
TRBV5-1	TRBJ1-1	.	TRBD1	TGCGCCAGCAGCCCCGGGACAGCCCCTGAAGCTTTCTTT	CASSPGTAPEAFF
TRBV25-1	TRBJ1-1	.	.	TGTGCCAGCAGTGGTCGACAGTTGAACACTGAAGCTTTCTTT	CASSGRQLNTEAFF
TRBV7-2	TRBJ1-2	.	TRBD1	TGTGCCAGCAGCCCTGGACAGGTTCCGATTGGCTACACCTTC	CASSPGQVPIGYTF
TRBV30	TRBJ2-2	.	.	TGTGCCTGGAGTGTCTCGCTCCCCAGGCCCGGGGAGCTGTTTTTT	CAWSVSLPRPGELFF
TRBV5-1	TRBJ1-4	.	TRBD1	TGCGCCAGCAGCCCGGATGGGACAGGCGAAAAACTGTTTTTT	CASSPDGTGEKLFF
TRBV12-3/TRBV12-4	TRBJ1-1	.	.	TGTGCCAGCAAAGTGGGAGGCGACACTGAAGCTTTCTTT	CASKVGGDTEAFF
TRBV27	TRBJ2-1	.	TRBD2	TGTGCCAGCACCGCCGGGACTAGCGGATACAATGAGCAGTTCTTC	CASTAGTSGYNEQFF
TRBV30	TRBJ1-5	once	.	TGTGCCTGGAGTGGCCAGGGATCCCAGCCCCAGCATTTT	CAWSGQGSQPQHF
TRBV18	TRBJ2-3	.	TRBD1	TGTGCCAGCTCAAGGACAGGGGCGGATACGCAGTATTTT	CASSRTGADTQYF
TRBV30	TRBJ1-2	.	.	TGTGCCTGGAATCCGGGATTGGTAACGGGCTACACCTTC	CAWNPGLVTGYTF
TRBV4-1	TRBJ2-1	.	TRBD2	TGCGCCAGCAGCCAAGGGACTAGCGGGAGTAGCTATGAGCAGTTCTTC	CASSQGTSGSSYEQFF
TRBV6-5	TRBJ1-2	.	.	TGTGCCAGCACCCCGACAAGTCCTAACTATGGCTACACCTTC	CASTPTSPNYGYTF
TRBV3-1/TRBV3-2	TRBJ1-1	.	TRBD1	TGTGCCAGCAGCCTGGGACAGTATGAAGCTTTCTTT	CASSLGQYEAFF
TRBV19	TRBJ1-1	.	.	TGTGCCAGTAGTACACGGACAAACGCTGAAGCTTTCTTT	CASSTRTNAEAFF
TRBV7-9	TRBJ1-4	.	TRBD1	TGTGCCAGCAGCCCGGACAGGGTGTCTGAAAAACTGTTTTTT	CASSPDRVSEKLFF
TRBV9	TRBJ1-1	.	.	TGTGCCAGCAGCGTAGTCGTGAACACTGAAGCTTTCTTT	CASSVVVNTEAFF
TRBV19	TRBJ2-7	.	TRBD1	TGTGCCAGTAGTCGAAACAGGGGGCAGCGGTACGAGCAGTACTTC	CASSRNRGQRYEQYF
TRBV10-3	TRBJ2-7	.	.	TGTGCCATCAGAGCAGGACTCTCGTCCCCCTACGAGCAGTACTTC	CAIRAGLSSPYEQYF
TRBV9	TRBJ1-3	once	.	TGTGCCAGCAGCGTAGGCAATACAGGGAACACCATATATTTT	CASSVGNTGNTIYF
TRBV5-1	TRBJ2-3	.	TRBD2	TGCGCCAGCACCTCAGGAACTAGCGGTGTCACAGATACGCAGTATTTT	CASTSGTSGVTDTQYF
TRBV5-1	TRBJ2-2	.	.	TGCGCCAGCAGCTTCGGCAGGGGGGTCGCCGGGGAGCTGTTTTTT	CASSFGRGVAGELFF
TRBV12-3/TRBV12-4	TRBJ2-1	.	TRBD1	TGTGCCAGCAGTCACGGACAGGGGCAGTTCTTC	CASSHGQGQFF
TRBV5-4	TRBJ2-2	.	TRBD2	TGTGCCAGCGGGGGGGGATCCACCGGGGAGCTGTTTTTT	CASGGGSTGELFF
TRBV3-1/TRBV3-2	TRBJ2-1	.	.	TGTGCCAGCAGCCTAGAACGTCGAGCCTCCTACAATGAGCAGTTCTTC	CASSLERRASYNEQFF
TRBV7-9	TRBJ1-1	.	.	TGTGCCAGCAGCTTAGGGATAGATCGGGACACTGAAGCTTTCTTT	CASSLGIDRDTEAFF
TRBV28	TRBJ1-5	.	.	TGTGCCAGCAGGACCTCAGGGGTGAGCAATCAGCCCCAGCATTTT	CASRTSGVSNQPQHF
TRBV6-6	TRBJ1-6	once	.	TGTGCCAGCAGCCTCCCGAATTCACCCCTCCACTTT	CASSLPNSPLHF
TRBV19	TRBJ2-2	.	TRBD1	TGTGCCAGTACCTTCGGACAGGGTATAACCGGGGAGCTGTTTTTT	CASTFGQGITGELFF
TRBV14	TRBJ2-1	.	TRBD2	TGTGCCAGCAGCGTTCGACTAGCGGGAGGTTACAATGAGCAGTTCTTC	CASSVRLAGGYNEQFF
TRBV3-1/TRBV3-2	TRBJ1-2	few	.	TGTGCCAGCAGCCTGGTAGTTAACTATGGCTACACCTTC	CASSLVVNYGYTF
TRBV6-5	TRBJ1-1	.	TRBD1	TGTGCCAGCAGTTATGCAGGGGGCACTGAAGCTTTCTTT	CASSYAGGTEAFF
TRBV27	TRBJ1-5	few	.	TGTGCCAGCAGTTTACAGGGAAGCAATCAGCCCCAGCATTTT	CASSLQGSNQPQHF
TRBV25-1	TRBJ1-4	.	.	TGTGCCAGCAGTGAATCGGGCGCGGGAGGAAAACTGTTTTTT	CASSESGAGGKLFF
TRBV5-4	TRBJ2-7	.	TRBD2	TGTGCCAGCAGCGGGGCTAGCGGGATAAGCTCCTACGAGCAGTACTTC	CASSGASGISSYEQYF
TRBV28	TRBJ1-1	.	TRBD1	TGTGCCAGCAGTTCAGGGGGCCAGGACACTGAAGCTTTCTTT	CASSSGGQDTEAFF
TRBV5-4	TRBJ2-7	few	.	TGTGCCAGCAGCTTGGAAGGAGGGGAGCAGTACTTC	CASSLEGGEQYF
TRBV5-4	TRBJ1-2	few	.	TGTGCCAGCAGCTCCCTCAATAGTCAAGTAAAGGGCTACACCTTC	CASSSLNSQVKGYTF
TRBV15	TRBJ2-3	.	.	TGTGCCACCAGGTCTGCAGGACTTACGCAGTATTTT	CATRSAGLTQYF
TRBV6-1	TRBJ2-1	.	.	TGTGCCAGCAGTGAAAGTGAACAGAACTACAATGAGCAGTTCTTC	CASSESEQNYNEQFF
TRBV19	TRBJ2-1	once	.	TGTGCCAGTAGTTACCTTCCGGGACAAGCCCCCAATGAGCAGTTCTTC	CASSYLPGQAPNEQFF
TRBV3-1/TRBV3-2	TRBJ2-1	.	TRBD2	TGTGCCAGCAGCCCCGGGGGACTAGCGGGCTACAATGAGCAGTTCTTC	CASSPGGLAGYNEQFF
TRBV29-1	TRBJ2-5	.	.	TGCAGCGTTCGGCGGCAAGAGACCCAGTACTTC	CSVRRQETQYF
TRBV19	TRBJ2-1	.	TRBD2	TGTGCCAGTAGTATTATTCGACTAGCGGGAGCTTCGGCTGAGCAGTTCTTC	CASSIIRLAGASAEQFF
TRBV5-1	TRBJ1-1	.	.	TGCGCCAGCAGCATCGGTCAGGGTAGGAACACTGAAGCTTTCTTT	CASSIGQGRNTEAFF
TRBV30	TRBJ1-5	once	TRBD1	TGTGCCTGGGCCGGGGCAGGGGGTCAGCCCCAGCATTTT	CAWAGAGGQPQHF
TRBV18	TRBJ2-1	few	TRBD2	TGTGCCAGCTCACCACTGAAGCGGGAGGTTTCTGAGCAGTTCTTC	CASSPLKREVSEQFF
TRBV9	TRBJ1-5	few	TRBD1	TGTGCCAGCAGCCTTCGGGGGACAGGGAACCAGCCCCAGCATTTT	CASSLRGTGNQPQHF